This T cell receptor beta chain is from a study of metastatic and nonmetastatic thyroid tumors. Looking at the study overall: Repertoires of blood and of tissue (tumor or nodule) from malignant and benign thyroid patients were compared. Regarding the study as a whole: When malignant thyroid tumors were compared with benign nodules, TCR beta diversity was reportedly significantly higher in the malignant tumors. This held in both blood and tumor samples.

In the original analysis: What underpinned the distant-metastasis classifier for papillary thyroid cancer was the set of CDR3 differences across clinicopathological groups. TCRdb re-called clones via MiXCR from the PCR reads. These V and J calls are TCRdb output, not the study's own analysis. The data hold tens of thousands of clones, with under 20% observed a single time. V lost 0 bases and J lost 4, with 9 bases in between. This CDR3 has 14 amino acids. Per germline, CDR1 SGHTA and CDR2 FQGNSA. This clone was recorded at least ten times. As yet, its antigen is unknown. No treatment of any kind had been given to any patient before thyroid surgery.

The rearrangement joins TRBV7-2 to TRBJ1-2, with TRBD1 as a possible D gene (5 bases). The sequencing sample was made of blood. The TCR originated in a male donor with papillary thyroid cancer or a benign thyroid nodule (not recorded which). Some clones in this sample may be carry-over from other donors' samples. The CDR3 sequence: CASSLAQGGYGYTF. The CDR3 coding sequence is TGTGCCAGCAGCTTAGCGCAGGGCGGCTATGGCTACACCTTC.